The present TCR beta chain was sequenced within a study of blood T cells in healthy people across ages (dated by TCRdb to between 2015 and 2016). For the wider study: In model experiments, template switching captured about one uniquely barcoded TCR beta cDNA molecule for every two T cells. Using deep sequencing normalized with unique cDNA molecular identifiers, the study measured how TCR beta repertoire diversity changes with age. Four age groups were formed from the donors: young (average roughly 15 years), middle-aged (around 40), aged (roughly 59) and long-lived (about 75). Two additional independent replicas of 1 million unique cDNA reads from the same blood draw were analyzed for two donors (one aged 18 to 30 and one aged 80 or older).

The CDR3 runs 13 amino acids, cysteine and phenylalanine included. CDR3 DNA is the only sequence kept; it has 39 bases, read in frame from the first base. The V end gives up 4 bases and the J end 1 base, leaving 4 bases in the junction not matched to a gene. CDR1 SQVTM and CDR2 ANQGSEA were looked up in the germline V gene. Receptor libraries were prepared by 5' RACE. Sequencing used an Illumina HiSeq 2500. A second PCR of 7 to 11 cycles was performed with a sample-barcoded 5' primer and a J-beta primer mix. Each TCR beta cDNA molecule received a unique molecular identifier from a template-switch 5' adaptor carrying 12 random nucleotides. Each sample yielded at least 2.5 million CDR3-containing paired-end reads. First-strand cDNA was synthesized from all RNA with the Mint cDNA synthesis kit, primed by a TRBC-specific oligonucleotide. Following uracil-DNA glycosylase treatment, all cDNA underwent a first 18-cycle PCR with the universal primers M1SS and BC2_uni_R. In the authors' own workflow: For normalization, 1 million high-quality reads were randomly selected from each sample, with every read carrying a distinct molecular identifier. Instead of being binned into consensus sequences, reads with shared molecular identifiers were discarded. CDR3 identification, clonotype clustering and error correction used MiTCR with a Q25 quality threshold and the strictest error-elimination algorithm. A nonparametric unseen species model with Euler transformation was used to estimate lower-bound total TCR beta diversity. TCRdb ran its own pipeline on the public reads, namely fastp trimming at Q25 and MiXCR clone calling, and kept in-frame beta chains. Every CDR3 protein is listed once, alongside the most common genes and DNA of its rows. The V and J calls were determined by TCRdb, not by the authors. The sample has roughly 1,000,000 distinct CDR3 sequences on record, approximately 26% of them singletons. Less than 0.75% of the sample lies in the top ten.

This clonotype was counted only a few times. Its antigen is still unknown. The input lacks base qualities; no much larger clone sits a single base away. Findings and caveats that apply to the study as a whole: Compared with the aged group, more naive CD4+ T cells, fewer expanded clones and increased TCR diversity were shown by the long-lived group, suggesting age selection. Bulk unsorted PBMC profiling prevented conclusive comparison of naive and antigen-experienced compartments. Because the CMV infection status of the donors was unknown, age-related changes in expanded clonotypes may potentially have been confounded. Observed TCR beta diversity per million T cells fell roughly linearly with age, and a significant reduction was already apparent by age about 38. The percentage of naive T cells measured by flow cytometry correlated strongly with observed TCR beta diversity. Estimates of total diversity based on one million sequenced T cells were regarded as lower bounds and as underestimates.

Donors were roughly 40 systemically healthy Caucasian individuals from Russia aged roughly 6 to 95 years. Around 10 milliliters of peripheral blood were collected from each donor into EDTA-treated Vacutainer tubes. Ficoll-Paque density-gradient centrifugation was used to isolate PBMCs, with at least 7 million per sample. Total RNA was extracted from PBMCs with Trizol reagent, with at least 6 micrograms obtained per sample. Naive CD45RAhigh/CD27high T cell percentages were measured by flow cytometry on a PBMC aliquot from every donor. The same specimen was also included in a second study, on T cells of mothers and their children. The second paper further reports: Nine systemically healthy Caucasian individuals, comprising three mothers and their six children, were included as donors. cDNA synthesis used all of the extracted RNA, with approximately 1.4 ug of RNA in each 15 ul reaction. In the second PCR, the M1S primer introduced both the sample barcodes and 2-4 random nucleotides. Over 10 million TCR beta CDR3 reads came from each mother, compared with a few million reads from each child. Thymic selection shapes the output of TCR recombination in a similar way in related and unrelated pairs, and inherited differences have a minor effect. Normalized repertoire overlap was always found to be slightly, but never significantly, higher in related mother-child pairs than in unrelated mother-child pairs. With a sensitivity of about 100 clones per million clonotypes, no persistent microchimeric T cell clones were detected. In the study, deep NGS was used to compare the TCR beta repertoires of mothers and children, and features distinguishing related mother-child pairs from unrelated individuals were sought. Mothers averaged roughly 40 +/- 4 years of age and children averaged approximately 11 +/- 4 years. Libraries were sequenced on Illumina HiSeq 2000 with 100+100 nt paired-end reads after adapter ligation with NEBNext reagents. To prevent cross-contamination, the mother and child libraries were prepared one month apart and sequenced in separate runs. For each donor, between roughly 500,000 and 2,200,000 distinct TCR beta clonotypes were identified. Naive TCR beta clonotypes were estimated from low-frequency clonotypes matched to each donor's FACS-determined naive share, without sorting.

The source of this sequence is a girl aged 2 to 9 in good health. The rearranged chain carries TRBV29-1 and TRBJ2-7, with 7 bases in between that match TRBD2. Sequenced sample: blood. The CDR3 region reads CSVVEGGSYEQYF. In nucleotides, the sequence is TGCAGCGTTGTGGAGGGAGGGTCCTACGAGCAGTACTTC.